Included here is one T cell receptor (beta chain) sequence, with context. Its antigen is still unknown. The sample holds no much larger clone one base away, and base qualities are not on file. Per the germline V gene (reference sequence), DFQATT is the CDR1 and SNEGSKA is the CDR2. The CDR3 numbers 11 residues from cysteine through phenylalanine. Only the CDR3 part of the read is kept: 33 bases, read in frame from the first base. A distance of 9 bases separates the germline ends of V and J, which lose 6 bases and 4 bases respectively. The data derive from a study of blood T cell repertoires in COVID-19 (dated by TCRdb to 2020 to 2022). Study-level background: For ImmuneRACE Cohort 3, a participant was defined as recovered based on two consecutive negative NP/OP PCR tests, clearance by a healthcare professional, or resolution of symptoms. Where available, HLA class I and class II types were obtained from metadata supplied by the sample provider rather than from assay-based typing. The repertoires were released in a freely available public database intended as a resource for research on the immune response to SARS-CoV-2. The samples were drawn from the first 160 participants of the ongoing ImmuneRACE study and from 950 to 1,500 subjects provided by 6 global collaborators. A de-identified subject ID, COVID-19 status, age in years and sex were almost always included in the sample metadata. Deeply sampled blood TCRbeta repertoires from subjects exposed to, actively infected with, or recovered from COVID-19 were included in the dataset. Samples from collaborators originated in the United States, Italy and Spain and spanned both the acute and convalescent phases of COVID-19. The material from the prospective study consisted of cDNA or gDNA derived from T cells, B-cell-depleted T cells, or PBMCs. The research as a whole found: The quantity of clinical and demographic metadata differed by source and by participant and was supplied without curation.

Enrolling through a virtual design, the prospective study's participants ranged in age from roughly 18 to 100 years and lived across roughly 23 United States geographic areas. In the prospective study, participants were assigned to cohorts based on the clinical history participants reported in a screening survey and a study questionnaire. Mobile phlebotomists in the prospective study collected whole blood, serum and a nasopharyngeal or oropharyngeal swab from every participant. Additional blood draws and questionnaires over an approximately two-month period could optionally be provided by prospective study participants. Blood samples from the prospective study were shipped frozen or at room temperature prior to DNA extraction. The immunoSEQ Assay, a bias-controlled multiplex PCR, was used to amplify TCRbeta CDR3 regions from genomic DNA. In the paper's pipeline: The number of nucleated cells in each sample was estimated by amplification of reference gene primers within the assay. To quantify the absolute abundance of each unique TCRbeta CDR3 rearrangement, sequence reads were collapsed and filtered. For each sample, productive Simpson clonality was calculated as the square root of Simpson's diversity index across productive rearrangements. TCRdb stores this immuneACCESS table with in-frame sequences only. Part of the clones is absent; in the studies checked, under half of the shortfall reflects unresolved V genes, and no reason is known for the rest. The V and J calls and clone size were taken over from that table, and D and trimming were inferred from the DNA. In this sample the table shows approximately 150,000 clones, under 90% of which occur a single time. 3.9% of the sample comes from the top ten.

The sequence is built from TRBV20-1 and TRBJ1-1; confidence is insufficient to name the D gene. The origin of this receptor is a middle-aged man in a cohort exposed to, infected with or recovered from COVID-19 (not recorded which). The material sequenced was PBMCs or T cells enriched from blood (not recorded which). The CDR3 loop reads CSALRSTEAFF. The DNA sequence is TGCAGTGCCCTACGGAGCACTGAAGCTTTCTTT.